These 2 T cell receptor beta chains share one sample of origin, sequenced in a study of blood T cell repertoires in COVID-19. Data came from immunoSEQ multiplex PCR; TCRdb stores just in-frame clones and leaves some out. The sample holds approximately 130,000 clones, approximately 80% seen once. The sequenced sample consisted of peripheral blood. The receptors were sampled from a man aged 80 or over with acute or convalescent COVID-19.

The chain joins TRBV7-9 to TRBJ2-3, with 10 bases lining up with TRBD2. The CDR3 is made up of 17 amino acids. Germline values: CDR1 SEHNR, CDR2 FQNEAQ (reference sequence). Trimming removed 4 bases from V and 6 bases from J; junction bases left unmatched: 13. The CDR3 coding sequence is TGTGCCAGCAGCTCGTCCGTAGCGGGGGGACTATTTGATACGCAGTATTTT. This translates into CASSSSVAGGLFDTQYF.

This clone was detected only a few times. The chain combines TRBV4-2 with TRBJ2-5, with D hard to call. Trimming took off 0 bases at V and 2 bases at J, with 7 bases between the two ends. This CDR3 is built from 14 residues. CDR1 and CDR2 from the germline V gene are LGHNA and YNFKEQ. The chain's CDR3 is CASSQDRSQETQYF. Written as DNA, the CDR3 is TGTGCCAGCAGCCAAGACAGATCGCAAGAGACCCAGTACTTC.